One TCR beta chain is described in this entry. Its antigen is not known. The sample comes from a study of cytomegalovirus exposure and HLA in healthy donors. Study observations and caveats: Among TCR beta chains, those listed as cytomegalovirus-associated numbered over 150.

The repertoire was sequenced with immunoSEQ multiplex PCR; TCRdb's copy has only in-frame clones and lacks some. The repertoire holds about 74,000 clones, with 94% as singletons. What was sequenced was PBMCs. This sequence was found in a woman aged 18-29 years in good health and CMV-seropositive.

CDR3 in amino acids: CASSQVGTSSYEQYF. The CDR3 DNA is TGTGCCAGCAGCCAAGTAGGGACTAGCAGCTACGAGCAGTACTTC. V is TRBV14 and J is TRBJ2-7, with TRBD2 matching 9 bases. This CDR3 has 15 residues. V dropped 1 base and J dropped 3; count of bases not matched to a gene: 4. Germline values: CDR1 SGHDN, CDR2 FVKESK.